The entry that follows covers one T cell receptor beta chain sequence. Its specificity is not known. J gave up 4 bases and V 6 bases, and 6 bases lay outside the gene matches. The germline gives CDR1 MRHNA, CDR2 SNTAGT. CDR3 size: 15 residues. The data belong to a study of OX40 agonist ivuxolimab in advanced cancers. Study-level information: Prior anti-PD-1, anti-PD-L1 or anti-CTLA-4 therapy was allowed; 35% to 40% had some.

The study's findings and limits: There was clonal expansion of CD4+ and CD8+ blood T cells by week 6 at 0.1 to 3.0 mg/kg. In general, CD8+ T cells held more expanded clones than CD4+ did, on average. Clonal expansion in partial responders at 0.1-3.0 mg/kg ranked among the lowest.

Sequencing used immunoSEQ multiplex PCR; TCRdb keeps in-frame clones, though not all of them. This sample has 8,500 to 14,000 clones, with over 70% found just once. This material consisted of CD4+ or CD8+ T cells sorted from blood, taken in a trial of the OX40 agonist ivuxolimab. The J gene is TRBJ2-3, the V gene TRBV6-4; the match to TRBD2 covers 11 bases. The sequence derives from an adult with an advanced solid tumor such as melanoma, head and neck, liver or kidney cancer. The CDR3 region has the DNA TGTGCCAGCAGCGTTAGCGGGGGGGCCCCAGATACGCAGTATTTT. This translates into CASSVSGGAPDTQYF.